This T cell receptor (beta chain) was sequenced for a study of T cell responses to AZD1222 COVID-19 vaccine. A single count supports this clone. Antigen: not known. TCRdb's copy holds only in-frame clones and misses some; the assay was immunoSEQ multiplex PCR. The sample lists 150,000 to 250,000 clones; approximately 93% were seen once. CDR1 is MNHEY, CDR2 SMNVEV, per germline (reference sequence). Trimming shortened V by 2 bases and J by 0 bases, and 7 bases separated the two germline ends. The CDR3 contains 14 residues. Whole-study findings and limits: Vaccine-associated CD4 TCRs ranged over spike, dominating at 160-218 and 743-854. Donors were mostly white British, more females; clonal diversity possibly underestimated. Unmutated variant regions reportedly attract nearly half of all spike-specific TCRs.

This sample comprised peripheral blood, obtained 28 days after the second AZD1222 dose. This TCR came from an adult who received the AZD1222 COVID-19 vaccine. This rearrangement joins TRBV27 to TRBJ1-1, with D uncertain. Written as DNA, the CDR3 is TGTGCCAGCAGTTTAACAGACATGAACACTGAAGCTTTCTTT. Its protein product is CASSLTDMNTEAFF.